A single sample is the source of the 26 T cell receptor beta chains below, sequenced in a study of T-cell reconstitution after alpha-beta-depleted transplantation in children. Preparation of the TCRbeta library was carried out with unique molecular identifiers. TCRdb redid the calling of the PCR reads with MiXCR, one entry per CDR3 protein. There are about 400,000 distinct CDR3 sequences in the sample; 20% occur only once, and 3.8% lies in the top ten. The input for sequencing was PBMCs from the stem cell graft donor, taken from the stem cell graft. Receptor source: a human donor who donated a stem cell graft to a child with acute myeloid leukemia.

Only a few counts were recorded for this clonotype. The CDR3 DNA reads as TGCAGCGTAAAACAGGGCGCCGCGACACCCCTCCACTTT. Translation gives CSVKQGAATPLHF. The chain employs TRBV29-1 and TRBJ1-6, with a tentative D call TRBD1 (6 bases). CDR3 length: 13 amino acids. Germline V lookup: CDR1 SQVTM, CDR2 ANQGSEA. Trimming shortened V by 6 bases and J by 11 bases, and 17 bases separated the two germline ends. Drawing the rest from reference TRBV29-1 and TRBJ1-6, the complete variable domain is SAVISQKPSRDICQRGTSLTIQCQVDSQVTMMFWYRQQPGQSLTLIATANQGSEATYESGFVIDKFPISRPNLTFSTLTVSNMSPEDSSIYLCSVKQGAATPLHFGNGTRLTVT.

The chain employs TRBV6-5 and TRBJ2-7, with 7 bases identical to TRBD1. The CDR3 length is 15 residues. Germline V CDR1 and CDR2: MNHEY, SVGAGI. The ends lost 6 bases at V and 3 bases at J; junction bases unmatched: 11. Here the CDR3 reads CASSSRVQGDYEQYF. Here the CDR3 DNA reads TGTGCCAGCAGCTCTCGGGTGCAGGGGGACTACGAGCAGTACTTC.

The table lists this clonotype with a few counts. The J gene is TRBJ1-5, the V gene TRBV25-1; 7 positions match TRBD1. CDR3 length: 16 residues. V shed 2 bases and J 5 bases; nucleotides not matched to a gene: 9. Germline assignment: CDR1 MGHDK and CDR2 SYGVNS. The CDR3 coding sequence is TGTGCCAGCAGTGAACTTGGGACAGTGGACCATCAGCCCCAGCATTTT. Translating it yields CASSELGTVDHQPQHF.

The chain uses TRBV12-3 or TRBV12-4 and TRBJ1-1; maybe TRBD1 (6 bases). Deletions cut 4 bases from V and 5 bases from J, with 11 bases between. The CDR3 has 13 residues. The CDR3 here is CASSSNRDTEAFF. The CDR3, as DNA: TGTGCCAGCAGTTCAAACAGGGATACTGAAGCTTTCTTT.

Ten or more counts support this clonotype. V and J are TRBV25-1 and TRBJ2-7, with D tentatively TRBD1 (6 bases). The length of the CDR3 is 16 residues. Germline values: CDR1 MGHDK, CDR2 SYGVNS. The ends were cut back, 5 bases at V and 1 base at J, with 18 bases in the middle. The CDR3 nucleotides read TGTGCCAGCAGTTCGGCGGAACGGGACAAATCCTACGAGCAGTACTTC. Its protein product is CASSSAERDKSYEQYF.

This clonotype was recorded many times. This chain joins TRBV20-1 and TRBJ2-7; the D gene is possibly TRBD2 (6 bases). From germline, CDR1 is DFQATT and CDR2 SNEGSKA (reference sequence). Trimming removed 5 bases from V and 5 bases from J, with 10 bases in between. This CDR3 region has 11 residues. In nucleotides, the CDR3 is TGCAGTGCTCTGGAGGGGCACGAGCAGTACTTC. Its protein is CSALEGHEQYF.

This chain joins TRBV2 and TRBJ2-5; possibly TRBD1 for D (6 bases). Germline V gene lookup returns CDR1 SNHLY and CDR2 FYNNEI. The CDR3 has 14 amino acids. V lost 6 bases and J 1 base, leaving 12 bases between the germline ends. The CDR3 region has the DNA TGTGCCAGCAGAGCGGACAGAAGCCAAGAGACCCAGTACTTC. Its translation is CASRADRSQETQYF.

This clonotype was seen at least ten times. The chain's CDR3 is CATSRVPGQGSETQYF. The CDR3 DNA sequence: TGTGCCACCAGCAGAGTTCCGGGACAGGGGTCAGAGACCCAGTACTTC. The rearrangement uses TRBV15 and TRBJ2-5; TRBD1 agrees at 10 bases. Germline CDR1 reads LNHNV; CDR2 reads YYDKDF (reference sequence). The CDR3 is 16 residues long. Trimming at V came to 1 base and at J to 4 bases, leaving 6 bases not matched to a gene.

This clonotype was seen many times. The chain carries TRBV10-3 and TRBJ2-3; no definite D call. Trimming shortened V by 5 bases and J by 0 bases, and 6 bases separated the two germline ends. The CDR3 has 13 residues. In germline, CDR1 is ENHRY, CDR2 SYGVKD. The CDR3 protein is CAISRESTDTQYF. The CDR3 DNA sequence: TGTGCCATCAGTCGAGAGAGCACAGATACGCAGTATTTT.

The gene calls are TRBV20-1 and TRBJ1-1; D unresolved. Trimming left V 5 bases short and J 8 bases short, with 6 bases between. Germline V gives CDR1 DFQATT, CDR2 SNEGSKA (reference sequence). The CDR3 runs 9 residues. CDR3 DNA sequence: TGCAGTGCTGGTCAAGAAGCTTTCTTT. Protein: CSAGQEAFF.

This clonotype has more than one count but fewer than ten. The chain recombines TRBV5-1 with TRBJ2-5; no definite D call. Germline assignment: CDR1 SGHRS and CDR2 YFSETQ. The CDR3 is 14 residues long. Trimming removed 0 bases from V and 1 base from J, with 7 bases in between. CDR3 sequence reads: CASSLDATQETQYF. The CDR3 DNA follows: TGCGCCAGCAGCTTGGATGCCACCCAAGAGACCCAGTACTTC.

J is TRBJ2-7 and V is TRBV27, with 14 bases fitting TRBD2. Germline-derived CDR1 and CDR2 are MNHEY and SMNVEV (reference sequence). This CDR3 spans 21 amino acids. The junction had 18 bases not matched to a gene; V was cut back by 2 bases and J by 3 bases. This CDR3 is CASSLAHPTGLAGAPIYEQYF. In DNA form, the CDR3 reads TGTGCCAGCAGTTTAGCCCACCCCACGGGACTAGCGGGAGCACCAATCTACGAGCAGTACTTC.

This rearrangement joins TRBV7-9 to TRBJ2-1, with a tentative D call TRBD1 (6 bases). V was cut by 1 base and J by 7 bases, with 11 bases left in between. This CDR3 contains 14 residues. Per the germline V gene, CDR1 is SEHNR and CDR2 is FQNEAQ (reference sequence). CDR3 loop: CASSLEGTPNEQFF. The CDR3, as DNA: TGTGCCAGCAGCTTAGAAGGGACACCTAATGAGCAGTTCTTC.

The rearrangement links TRBV29-1 to TRBJ1-2, with D perhaps TRBD1 (5 bases). Germline V gene lookup returns CDR1 SQVTM and CDR2 ANQGSEA. CDR3 length equals 14 residues. Trimming shortened V by 0 bases and J by 7 bases, and 15 bases separated the two germline ends. CDR3 in amino acids: CSVEDLGTARGYTF. CDR3 coding DNA: TGCAGCGTTGAAGACCTAGGGACCGCTCGTGGCTACACCTTC.

This clonotype showed up just a few times. This chain uses TRBV25-1 with TRBJ1-5; 8 nucleotides align to TRBD1. In germline, CDR1 is MGHDK, CDR2 SYGVNS. The CDR3 contains 16 residues. J lost 3 bases, V lost 5 bases, and 9 bases had no gene match. The CDR3 DNA reads as TGTGCCAGCAGTCAGGCAGGGGGCGAGAACAATCAGCCCCAGCATTTT. Its protein product is CASSQAGGENNQPQHF.

The table lists this clonotype with a few counts. The chain links TRBV20-1 to TRBJ1-4; tentative D call: TRBD1 (6 bases). The ends were cut back, 1 base at V and 6 bases at J, with 9 bases in the middle. Germline loops: CDR1 DFQATT, CDR2 SNEGSKA (reference sequence). The CDR3 has 13 residues. The CDR3 sequence: CSARGYRDEKLFF. In DNA, the CDR3 is TGCAGTGCTAGAGGTTACAGGGATGAAAAACTGTTTTTT.

This clonotype was seen more than once but under ten times. The V gene is TRBV10-3, the J gene TRBJ2-3; TRBD2 matches at 7 bases. V gave up 0 bases and J gave up 3 bases; unmatched junction bases: 0. This CDR3 is built from 14 residues. Germline CDR1 is ENHRY and CDR2 is SYGVKD. This CDR3 is CAISESSGTDTQYF. The CDR3 DNA is TGTGCCATCAGTGAGTCTAGCGGGACAGATACGCAGTATTTT.

J is TRBJ2-5 and V is TRBV20-1, with D maybe TRBD2 (6 bases). The CDR3 covers 15 residues. Germline CDR1 DFQATT, CDR2 SNEGSKA (reference sequence). V was pared by 5 bases and J by 3 bases, with 19 bases between. Here the CDR3 DNA reads TGCAGTGCTCGGAGGGACGTCGAAAGCAAAGAGACCCAGTACTTC. Protein sequence: CSARRDVESKETQYF.

The chain carries TRBV18 and TRBJ2-7, with D hard to call. The germline CDR1 and CDR2 sequences are KGHSH and LQKENI. This CDR3 is built from 13 residues. Trimming removed 6 bases from V and 4 bases from J, with 13 bases in between. The CDR3 nucleotides are TGTGCCAGCTCCCCAGGAGTAGCTTACGAGCAGTACTTC. Amino acids: CASSPGVAYEQYF.

This sequence joins TRBV4-1 and TRBJ1-3; weak D call: TRBD1 (6 bases). Germline V gene lookup returns CDR1 MGHRA and CDR2 YSYEKL. This CDR3 has 15 residues. Trimming left V 1 base short and J 1 base short, with 8 bases between. CDR3 bases: TGCGCCAGCAGCCAAGGCAGGGGTTCTGGAAACACCATATATTTT. Its translation is CASSQGRGSGNTIYF.

This clonotype has a count of ten or more. The gene calls are TRBV20-1 and TRBJ1-1, with D possibly being TRBD1 (6 bases). CDR3 length: 13 residues. Trimming removed 5 bases from V and 5 bases from J, with 15 bases in between. Germline V gene sequence: CDR1 DFQATT, CDR2 SNEGSKA (reference sequence). DNA of the CDR3: TGCAGTGCTCAGGGGCCCTGGGGTACTGAAGCTTTCTTT. The encoded protein is CSAQGPWGTEAFF.

This clonotype has at least ten counts. The chain links TRBV9 to TRBJ2-7, with D perhaps TRBD2 (6 bases). CDR3 length: 13 amino acids. The germline CDR1 and CDR2 sequences are SGDLS and YYNGEE. V was pared by 0 bases and J by 5 bases, with 9 bases between. The DNA for the CDR3 is TGTGCCAGCAGCGTAGACGGAGGGCACGAGCAGTACTTC. Its translation is CASSVDGGHEQYF.

This clonotype has more than one count but fewer than ten. The chain is built from TRBV4-3 and TRBJ1-2; a weak D match, TRBD1 (5 bases). CDR3 length: 14 residues. Germline-derived CDR1 and CDR2 are LGHNA and YSLEER. Deletions cut 1 base from V and 4 bases from J, with 10 bases between. The CDR3 sequence: CASSQVQGPYGYTF. In DNA, the CDR3 is TGCGCCAGCAGCCAAGTGCAGGGACCCTATGGCTACACCTTC.

This clonotype was found a few times. J is TRBJ1-1 and V is TRBV4-3; TRBD1 aligns across 9 bases. This CDR3 is 14 amino acids long. The germline V gene encodes CDR1 LGHNA and CDR2 YSLEER. J gave up 6 bases and V 4 bases, and 6 bases lay outside the gene matches. CDR3 loop: CASSRNRGLAEAFF. For the CDR3, the DNA is TGCGCCAGCAGCCGAAACAGGGGGCTAGCTGAAGCTTTCTTT.

At least ten counts were recorded for this clonotype. V gene TRBV29-1 combines with J gene TRBJ1-1; TRBD1 aligns across 7 bases. The CDR3 sequence is 12 residues long. Germline CDR1 and CDR2: SQVTM and ANQGSEA. The V and J ends lost 3 bases and 5 bases, in that order; junction bases with no gene match: 3. In nucleotides, the CDR3 is TGCAGCGTTGACCCAGGGGGAACTGAAGCTTTCTTT. Residues: CSVDPGGTEAFF.

As concerns this clonotype: Possible read error: a much larger clone is one base away. This chain links TRBV30 with TRBJ1-1; no reliable D call. The germline CDR1 and CDR2 sequences are GTSNPN and SVGIG (reference sequence). CDR3 length equals 13 residues. In DNA, the CDR3 is TGTGCCTGGGGTGTATCATCCAGAGTTGAAGCTTTCTTT. Protein sequence: CAWGVSSRVEAFF.